Below, 15 T cell receptor beta chains from the same sample are listed, as sequenced in a study of T cell responses to AZD1222 COVID-19 vaccine. Data came from immunoSEQ multiplex PCR; TCRdb stores just in-frame clones and leaves some out. The sample lists approximately 21,000 clones, 80% to 85% occurring once. The specimen was peripheral blood, collected 28 days after the second AZD1222 dose. Receptor source: an adult who received the AZD1222 COVID-19 vaccine.

This chain joins TRBV10-3 and TRBJ2-1, with D possibly being TRBD2 (6 bases). The CDR3 length is 13 residues. Germline V lookup: CDR1 ENHRY, CDR2 SYGVKD. V was cut by 0 bases and J by 9 bases, with 9 bases left in between. CDR3 coding DNA: TGTGCCATCAGTGAGTCGGTGGAGGGTGAGCAGTTCTTC. Protein: CAISESVEGEQFF.

The chain combines TRBV28 with TRBJ2-2, with 9 bases matching TRBD1. Germline V CDR1 and CDR2: MDHEN, SYDVKM. This CDR3 has 14 amino acids. The V gene end was trimmed by 6 bases and the J gene end by 4 bases; junction bases not matched to a gene: 3. The CDR3 coding sequence is TGTGCCAGCAGCCCGGGACAGGGCACCGGGGAGCTGTTTTTT. Its protein is CASSPGQGTGELFF.

This chain connects TRBV4-1 to TRBJ1-4; no definite D call. Germline V gene data show CDR1 as MGHRA and CDR2 as YSYEKL. V was cut by 2 bases and J by 8 bases, with 21 bases left in between. The CDR3 has 17 residues. The CDR3 region has the DNA TGCGCCAGCAGCCAAAGTCTTCTTAGGCAGGAGAGGGAAAAACTGTTTTTT. The encoded protein is CASSQSLLRQEREKLFF.

V gene TRBV27 combines with J gene TRBJ1-1, with D possibly being TRBD1 (6 bases). The length of the CDR3 is 12 residues. The germline V gene has CDR1 MNHEY and CDR2 SMNVEV (reference sequence). V lost 5 bases to trimming and J lost 6 bases, with 10 bases between them. CDR3 region: CASSTGSAEAFF. In nucleotides, the CDR3 is TGTGCCAGCAGTACAGGGTCGGCTGAAGCTTTCTTT.

This chain links TRBV27 with TRBJ1-1; maybe TRBD1 (6 bases). Between the trimmed V and J ends, which lost 5 bases and 6 bases, there was a span of 13 bases. The germline CDR1 and CDR2 sequences are MNHEY and SMNVEV (reference sequence). The CDR3 consists of 13 residues. CDR3 DNA sequence: TGTGCCAGCAGTCCAAACAGGGTCTCTGAAGCTTTCTTT. Its translation: CASSPNRVSEAFF.

The chain recombines TRBV30 with TRBJ2-1; 8 bases fit TRBD2. After removal of 4 bases from V and 1 base from J, the junction contained 9 bases not matched to a gene. The CDR3 contains 16 residues. Germline V gives CDR1 GTSNPN, CDR2 SVGIG (reference sequence). Here the CDR3 reads CAWTERESLSYNEQFF. CDR3 in DNA: TGTGCCTGGACAGAGCGGGAGTCGTTGTCCTACAATGAGCAGTTCTTC.

This chain connects TRBV28 to TRBJ1-1, with 8 bases matching TRBD1. The CDR3 covers 13 residues. The junction had 4 bases not matched to a gene; V was cut back by 4 bases and J by 6 bases. From germline, CDR1 is MDHEN and CDR2 SYDVKM. For the CDR3, the DNA is TGTGCCAGCAGTTCCAGGGGGCTAGCTGAAGCTTTCTTT. It is translated as CASSSRGLAEAFF. The variable domain in full, completed from reference TRBV28 and TRBJ1-1, reads DVKVTQSSRYLVKRTGEKVFLECVQDMDHENMFWYRQDPGLGLRLIYFSYDVKMKEKGDIPEGYSVSREKKERFSLILESASTNQTSMYLCASSSRGLAEAFFGQGTRLTVV.

The CDR3 reads CASSHPPGLAPYEQYF. CDR3 nucleotide sequence: TGCGCCAGCAGCCACCCCCCGGGACTAGCGCCATACGAGCAGTACTTC. The rearrangement joins TRBV4-1 to TRBJ2-7; 10 positions agree with TRBD2. The CDR3 consists of 16 residues. J was trimmed by 4 bases and V by 3 bases; bases with no gene match: 9. CDR1 MGHRA and CDR2 YSYEKL come from the germline V gene.

This chain connects TRBV6-5 to TRBJ1-5, with D possibly being TRBD1 (6 bases). The CDR3 contains 14 residues. The V and J ends lost 7 bases and 5 bases respectively, with 15 bases between them. From germline, CDR1 is MNHEY and CDR2 SVGAGI. CDR3 nucleotides: TGTGCCAGCATCCAGGGGAGCCCCGATCAGCCCCAGCATTTT. Translation gives CASIQGSPDQPQHF.

This chain uses TRBV7-8 with TRBJ1-5; D remains ambiguous. The CDR3 sequence is 15 residues long. CDR1 is SGHVS, CDR2 FQNEAQ, per germline. Trimming pared 0 bases from V and 4 bases from J, leaving 10 bases between. The CDR3 coding sequence is TGTGCCAGCAGCTTAGCGTCACATCTAAATCAGCCCCAGCATTTT. As protein: CASSLASHLNQPQHF.

The chain links TRBV5-6 to TRBJ1-4; D is perhaps TRBD1 (6 bases). The V end lost 3 bases, the J end lost 2 bases, and 11 bases lay between the germline ends. This CDR3 has 15 amino acids. CDR1 and CDR2 from the germline V gene are SGHDT and YYEEEE. CDR3 in DNA: TGTGCCAGCAGCTACCGGGGGCGGACTAATGAAAAACTGTTTTTT. Its protein product is CASSYRGRTNEKLFF.

The CDR3 spells CASNPDDRTQETQYF. CDR3 coding DNA: TGCGCCAGCAACCCTGACGACAGGACCCAAGAGACCCAGTACTTC. The J gene is TRBJ2-5, the V gene TRBV4-1; possible D gene TRBD1, 6 bases. This CDR3 has 15 residues. Germline CDR1 MGHRA, CDR2 YSYEKL. V was shortened by 7 bases and J by 1 base, with 16 bases between the two germline ends.

The rearrangement joins TRBV28 to TRBJ1-6; 8 bases line up with TRBD1. Germline V CDR1 and CDR2: MDHEN, SYDVKM. The CDR3 spans 14 residues. J gave up 9 bases and V 5 bases, and 6 bases lay outside the gene matches. Here the CDR3 reads CASSPQTGVSPLHF. Written as DNA, the CDR3 is TGTGCCAGCAGTCCGCAGACAGGGGTTTCACCCCTCCACTTT.

J is TRBJ1-1 and V is TRBV6-5; tentatively, D is TRBD1 (5 bases). The length of the CDR3 is 13 residues. CDR1 is MNHEY and CDR2 is SVGAGI in the germline V gene. The V end lost 2 bases, the J end lost 3 bases, and 7 bases lay between the germline ends. The CDR3 region is CASSYRGHTEAFF. In DNA, the CDR3 is TGTGCCAGCAGTTACCGGGGCCACACTGAAGCTTTCTTT.

This clone occurred once. The chain joins TRBV7-2 to TRBJ2-7; 7 bases agree with TRBD1. Germline V lookup: CDR1 SGHTA, CDR2 FQGNSA. This CDR3 region has 16 residues. With 5 bases clipped from V and 3 bases from J, the junction kept 13 bases outside the gene matches. CDR3 region: CASSPKRDRYLYEQYF. The DNA for the CDR3 is TGTGCCAGCAGCCCGAAACGGGACAGATATCTCTACGAGCAGTACTTC.